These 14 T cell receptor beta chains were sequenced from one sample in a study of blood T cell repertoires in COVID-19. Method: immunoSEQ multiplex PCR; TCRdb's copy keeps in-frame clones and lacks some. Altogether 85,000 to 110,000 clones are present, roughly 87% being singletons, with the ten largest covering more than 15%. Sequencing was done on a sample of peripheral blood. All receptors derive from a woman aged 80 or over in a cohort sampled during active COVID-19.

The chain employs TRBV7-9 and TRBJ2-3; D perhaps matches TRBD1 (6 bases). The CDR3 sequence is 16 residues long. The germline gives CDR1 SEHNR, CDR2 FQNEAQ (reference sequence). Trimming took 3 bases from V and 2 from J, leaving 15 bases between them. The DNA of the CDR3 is TGTGCCAGCAGCTTGTGGGGTAAGGGGGACACAGATACGCAGTATTTT. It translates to CASSLWGKGDTDTQYF.

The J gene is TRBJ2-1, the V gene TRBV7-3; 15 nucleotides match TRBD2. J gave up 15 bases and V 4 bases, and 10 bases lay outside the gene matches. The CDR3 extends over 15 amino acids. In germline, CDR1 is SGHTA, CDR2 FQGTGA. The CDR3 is CASSWTSGGAATWFF. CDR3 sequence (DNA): TGTGCCAGCAGCTGGACTAGCGGGGGGGCCGCAACTTGGTTCTTC.

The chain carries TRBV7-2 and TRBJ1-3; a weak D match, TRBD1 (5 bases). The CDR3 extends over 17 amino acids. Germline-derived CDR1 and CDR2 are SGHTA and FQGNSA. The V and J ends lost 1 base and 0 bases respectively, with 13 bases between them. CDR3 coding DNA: TGTGCCAGCAGCTTAGAGTCCCACAGGAACTCTGGAAACACCATATATTTT. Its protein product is CASSLESHRNSGNTIYF.

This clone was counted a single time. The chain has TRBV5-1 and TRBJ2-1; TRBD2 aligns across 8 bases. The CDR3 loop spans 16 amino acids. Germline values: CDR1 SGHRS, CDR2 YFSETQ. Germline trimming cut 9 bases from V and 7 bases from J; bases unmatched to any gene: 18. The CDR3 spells CATRTGAGGNQNEQFF. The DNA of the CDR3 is TGCGCCACCCGGACTGGGGCGGGGGGTAACCAAAATGAGCAGTTCTTC.

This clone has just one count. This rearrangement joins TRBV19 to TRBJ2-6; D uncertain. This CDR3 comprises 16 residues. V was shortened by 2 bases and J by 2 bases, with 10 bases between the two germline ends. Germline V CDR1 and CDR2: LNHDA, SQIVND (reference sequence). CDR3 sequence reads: CASSIRLTTGANVLTF. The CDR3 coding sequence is TGTGCCAGTAGTATACGCTTGACAACTGGGGCCAACGTCCTGACTTTC.

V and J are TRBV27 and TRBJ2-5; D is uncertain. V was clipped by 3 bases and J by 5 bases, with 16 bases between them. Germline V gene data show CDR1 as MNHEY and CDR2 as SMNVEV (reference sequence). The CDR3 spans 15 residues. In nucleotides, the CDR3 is TGTGCCAGCAGTTTGGCCCCGACGGGTTCGGAGACCCAGTACTTC. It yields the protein CASSLAPTGSETQYF.

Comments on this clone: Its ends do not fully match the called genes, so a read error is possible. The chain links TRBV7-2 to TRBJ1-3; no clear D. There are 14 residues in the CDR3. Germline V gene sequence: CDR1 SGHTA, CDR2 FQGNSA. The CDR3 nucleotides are TGTGCCAGCAGCTTAGGGGCCGCTGGCAACACCATATATTTT. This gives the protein CASSLGAAGNTIYF.

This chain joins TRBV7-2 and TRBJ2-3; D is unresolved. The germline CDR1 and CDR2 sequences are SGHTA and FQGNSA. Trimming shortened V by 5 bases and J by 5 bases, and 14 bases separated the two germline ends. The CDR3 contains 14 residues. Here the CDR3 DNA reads TGTGCCAGCAGCCCAAACTTCAACCTAGATACGCAGTATTTT. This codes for CASSPNFNLDTQYF.

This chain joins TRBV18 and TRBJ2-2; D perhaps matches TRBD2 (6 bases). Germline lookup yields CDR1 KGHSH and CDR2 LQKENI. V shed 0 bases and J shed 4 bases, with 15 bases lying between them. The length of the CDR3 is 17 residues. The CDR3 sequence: CASSPPLETAGTGELFF. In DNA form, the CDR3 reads TGTGCCAGCTCACCACCGCTGGAGACAGCGGGCACCGGGGAGCTGTTTTTT.

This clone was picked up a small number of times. The CDR3 DNA sequence: TGCGCCAGCAGCCAAGATATAACCCGACTGACTCGTGTCGAGCAGTACTTC. As protein: CASSQDITRLTRVEQYF. The chain combines TRBV4-1 with TRBJ2-7, with D uncertain. Germline loops: CDR1 MGHRA, CDR2 YSYEKL. Trimming pared 0 bases from V and 6 bases from J, leaving 21 bases between. The length of the CDR3 is 17 residues.

CDR3 DNA: TGTGCCAGCAGACTAACAGGGGCGAATGAGCAGTTCTTC. This sequence encodes CASRLTGANEQFF. The gene calls are TRBV5-4 and TRBJ2-1; TRBD1 agrees at 7 bases. There are 13 residues in the CDR3. Germline-derived CDR1 and CDR2 are SGHNT and YYREEE (reference sequence). The V gene end was trimmed by 5 bases and the J gene end by 7 bases; junction bases not matched to a gene: 6.

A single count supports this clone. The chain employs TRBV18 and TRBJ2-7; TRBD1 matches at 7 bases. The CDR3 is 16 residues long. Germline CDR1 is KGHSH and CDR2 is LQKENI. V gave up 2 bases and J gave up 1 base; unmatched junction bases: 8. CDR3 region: CASSPAAGTVSYEQYF. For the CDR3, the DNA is TGTGCCAGCTCACCAGCAGCCGGGACAGTGTCCTACGAGCAGTACTTC.

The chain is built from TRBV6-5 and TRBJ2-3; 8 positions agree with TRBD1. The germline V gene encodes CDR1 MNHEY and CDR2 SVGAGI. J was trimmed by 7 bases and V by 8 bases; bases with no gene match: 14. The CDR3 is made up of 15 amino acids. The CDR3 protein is CASAPDRGRVNTQYF. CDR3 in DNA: TGTGCCAGCGCTCCCGACAGGGGAAGGGTAAATACGCAGTATTTT.

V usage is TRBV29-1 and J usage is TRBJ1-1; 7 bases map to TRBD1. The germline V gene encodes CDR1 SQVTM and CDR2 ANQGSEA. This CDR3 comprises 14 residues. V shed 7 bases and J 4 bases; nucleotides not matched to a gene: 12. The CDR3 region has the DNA TGCAGCGCCGGACAGGTTACAGGGAGCACTGAAGCTTTCTTT. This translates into CSAGQVTGSTEAFF. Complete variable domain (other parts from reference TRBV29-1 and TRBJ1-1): SAVISQKPSRDICQRGTSLTIQCQVDSQVTMMFWYRQQPGQSLTLIATANQGSEATYESGFVIDKFPISRPNLTFSTLTVSNMSPEDSSIYLCSAGQVTGSTEAFFGQGTRLTVV.